In this sample, the clone carrying this TCR beta chain turned up many times. Its target is unknown. Two-round multiplex PCR amplified TCR beta CDR3 from genomic DNA. Initially, in first-round PCR, primers specific to each TRBV and TRBJ gene were used. In TCRdb, the multiplex PCR reads were re-called with MiXCR into one record per CDR3 protein. The sample has roughly 32,000 distinct CDR3 sequences; about 40% are singletons. This sample was included in a study of prognosis after radiotherapy for stage I lung cancer. Regarding the study as a whole: Differences in TRBV and TRBJ gene usage were reportedly observed between patients with and without metastases.

V gave up 9 bases and J gave up 1 base, with 12 bases separating them. Per the germline V gene, CDR1 is MNHEY and CDR2 is SVGEGT. This CDR3 has 13 residues. V and J are TRBV6-2 or TRBV6-3 and TRBJ1-1; tentatively, D is TRBD1 (6 bases). The sequence came from a donor older than 45 with non-small cell lung cancer. Sequenced material: PBMCs, taken before or after stereotactic body radiation therapy (not recorded which). In nucleotides, the CDR3 is TGTGCCAGTAACACACAGGGGAACACTGAAGCTTTCTTT. Amino acids: CASNTQGNTEAFF.